This T cell receptor (beta chain) was recovered during a study of control samples from healthy donors and cancer patients. V was pared by 3 bases and J by 3 bases, with 11 bases between. The CDR3 runs 14 residues. The germline CDR1 and CDR2 sequences are SEHNR and FQNEAQ (reference sequence). Profiling relied on immunoSEQ multiplex PCR, and the TCRdb table lists in-frame clones only, not all of them. Of around 42,000 clones listed, around four fifths are singletons. Sequencing was performed on blood. The chain recombines TRBV7-9 with TRBJ1-2; a weak D match, TRBD1 (6 bases). The clonotype was recovered from a man in his fifties or sixties in good health. CDR3 in DNA: TGTGCCAGCAGCTTCCCAGGGGCCGACTATGGCTACACCTTC. This codes for CASSFPGADYGYTF.